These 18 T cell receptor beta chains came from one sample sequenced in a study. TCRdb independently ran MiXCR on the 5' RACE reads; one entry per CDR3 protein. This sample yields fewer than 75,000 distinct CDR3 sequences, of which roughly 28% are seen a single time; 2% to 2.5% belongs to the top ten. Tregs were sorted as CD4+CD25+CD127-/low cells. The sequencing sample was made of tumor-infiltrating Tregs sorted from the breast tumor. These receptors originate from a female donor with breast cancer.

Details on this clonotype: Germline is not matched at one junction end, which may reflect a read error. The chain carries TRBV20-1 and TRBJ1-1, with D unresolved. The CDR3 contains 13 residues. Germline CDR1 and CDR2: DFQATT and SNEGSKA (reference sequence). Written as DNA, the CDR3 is TGCAGTGCTAGCCCCATGGCGAACACTGAGGCTTTCTTT. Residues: CSASPMANTEAFF.

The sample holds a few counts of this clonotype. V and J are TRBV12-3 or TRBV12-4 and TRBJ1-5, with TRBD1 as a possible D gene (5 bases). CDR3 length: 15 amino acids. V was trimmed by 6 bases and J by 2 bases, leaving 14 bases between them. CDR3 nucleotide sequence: TGTGCCAGCAGAGTCGGGGGTTTGGGCAATCAGCCCCAGCATTTT. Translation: CASRVGGLGNQPQHF.

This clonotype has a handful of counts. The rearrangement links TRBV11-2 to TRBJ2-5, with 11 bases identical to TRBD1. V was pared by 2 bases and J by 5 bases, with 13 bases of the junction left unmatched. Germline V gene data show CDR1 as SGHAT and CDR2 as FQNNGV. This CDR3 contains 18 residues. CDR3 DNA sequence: TGTGCCAGCAGCTTATCCCTCCCCGGGACAGGGGGTAAGGAGACCCAGTACTTC. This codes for CASSLSLPGTGGKETQYF.

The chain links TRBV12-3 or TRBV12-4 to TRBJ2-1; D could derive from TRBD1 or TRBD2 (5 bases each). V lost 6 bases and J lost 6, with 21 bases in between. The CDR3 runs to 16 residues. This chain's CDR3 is CASSPRERWGSNEQFF. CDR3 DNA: TGTGCCAGCAGCCCCCGAGAGCGGTGGGGGTCCAATGAGCAGTTCTTC.

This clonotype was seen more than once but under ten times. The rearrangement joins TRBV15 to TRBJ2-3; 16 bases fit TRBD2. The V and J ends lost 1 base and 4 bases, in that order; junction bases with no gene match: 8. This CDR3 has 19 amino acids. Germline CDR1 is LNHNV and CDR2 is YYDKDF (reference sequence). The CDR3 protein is CATSRARGTSGGESDTQYF. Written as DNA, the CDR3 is TGTGCCACCAGCAGAGCAAGAGGGACTAGCGGGGGGGAATCAGATACGCAGTATTTT.

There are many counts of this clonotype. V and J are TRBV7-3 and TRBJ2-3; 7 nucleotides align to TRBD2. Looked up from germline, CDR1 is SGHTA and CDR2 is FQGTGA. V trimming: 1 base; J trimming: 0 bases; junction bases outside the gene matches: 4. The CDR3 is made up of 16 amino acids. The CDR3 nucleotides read TGTGCCAGCAGCTTAAGGAGCGGGGCGAGCACAGATACGCAGTATTTT. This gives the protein CASSLRSGASTDTQYF.

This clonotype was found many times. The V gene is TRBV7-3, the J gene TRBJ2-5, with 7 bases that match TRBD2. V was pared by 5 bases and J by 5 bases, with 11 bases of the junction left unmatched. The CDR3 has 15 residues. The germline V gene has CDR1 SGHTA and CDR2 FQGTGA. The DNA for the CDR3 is TGTGCCAGCAGCCCAAAGGGAGGGCTAGTGGAGACCCAGTACTTC. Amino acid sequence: CASSPKGGLVETQYF.

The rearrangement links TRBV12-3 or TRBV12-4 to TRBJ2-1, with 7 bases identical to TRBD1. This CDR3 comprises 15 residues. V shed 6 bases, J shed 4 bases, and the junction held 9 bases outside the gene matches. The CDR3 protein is CASSIRDSVYNEQFF. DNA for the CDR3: TGTGCCAGCAGCATCCGGGACAGCGTTTACAATGAGCAGTTCTTC.

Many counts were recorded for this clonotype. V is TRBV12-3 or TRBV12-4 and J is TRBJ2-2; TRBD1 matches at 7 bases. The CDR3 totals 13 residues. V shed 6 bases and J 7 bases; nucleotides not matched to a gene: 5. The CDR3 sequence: CASSPTGFGELFF. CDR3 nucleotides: TGTGCCAGCAGCCCGACAGGGTTCGGGGAGCTGTTTTTT.

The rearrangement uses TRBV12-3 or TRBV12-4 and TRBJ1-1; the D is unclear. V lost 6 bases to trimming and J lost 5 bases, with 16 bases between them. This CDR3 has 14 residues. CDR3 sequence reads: CASSFQGPGTEAFF. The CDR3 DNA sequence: TGTGCCAGCAGCTTTCAAGGACCGGGGACTGAAGCTTTCTTT.

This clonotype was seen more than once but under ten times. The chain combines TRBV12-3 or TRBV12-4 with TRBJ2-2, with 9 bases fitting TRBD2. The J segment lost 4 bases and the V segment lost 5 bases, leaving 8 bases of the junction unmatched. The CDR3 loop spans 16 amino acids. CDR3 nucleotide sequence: TGTGCCAGCAGTCCCGGGACTAGCTCTGGCACCGGGGAGCTGTTTTTT. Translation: CASSPGTSSGTGELFF.

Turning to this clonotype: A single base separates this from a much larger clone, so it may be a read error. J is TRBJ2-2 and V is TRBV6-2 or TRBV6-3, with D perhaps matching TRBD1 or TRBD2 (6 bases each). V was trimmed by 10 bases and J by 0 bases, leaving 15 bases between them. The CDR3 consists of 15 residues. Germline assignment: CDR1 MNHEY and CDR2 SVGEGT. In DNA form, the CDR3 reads TGTGCCATCCCAGTGGAGGGGGCGAACACCGGGGAGCTGTTTTTT. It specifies CAIPVEGANTGELFF.

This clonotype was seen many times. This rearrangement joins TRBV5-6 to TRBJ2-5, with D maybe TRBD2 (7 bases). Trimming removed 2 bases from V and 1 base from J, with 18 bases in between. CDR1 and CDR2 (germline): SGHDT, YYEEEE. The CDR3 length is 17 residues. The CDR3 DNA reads TGTGCCAGCAGCTTTGGGGCTAGCGGACAGCTCCAAGAGACCCAGTACTTC. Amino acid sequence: CASSFGASGQLQETQYF. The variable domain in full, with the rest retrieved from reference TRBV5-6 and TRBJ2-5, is DAGVTQSPTHLIKTRGQQVTLRCSPKSGHDTVSWYQQALGQGPQFIFQYYEEEERQRGNFPDRFSGHQFPNYSSELNVNALLLGDSALYLCASSFGASGQLQETQYFGPGTRLLVL.

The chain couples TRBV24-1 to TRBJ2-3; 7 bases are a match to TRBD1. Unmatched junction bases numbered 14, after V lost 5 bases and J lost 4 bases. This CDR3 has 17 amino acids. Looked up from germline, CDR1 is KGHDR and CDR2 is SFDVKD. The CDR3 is CATSGSTRGRGSDTQYF. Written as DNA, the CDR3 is TGTGCCACCAGTGGGTCAACAAGGGGCAGGGGGTCAGATACGCAGTATTTT.

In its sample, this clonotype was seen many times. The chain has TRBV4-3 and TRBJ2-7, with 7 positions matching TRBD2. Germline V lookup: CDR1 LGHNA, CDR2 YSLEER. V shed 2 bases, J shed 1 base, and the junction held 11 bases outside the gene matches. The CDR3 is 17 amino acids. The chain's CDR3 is CASSQSPIGRASYEQYF. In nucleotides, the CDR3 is TGCGCCAGCAGCCAAAGCCCAATAGGGAGGGCTTCCTACGAGCAGTACTTC.

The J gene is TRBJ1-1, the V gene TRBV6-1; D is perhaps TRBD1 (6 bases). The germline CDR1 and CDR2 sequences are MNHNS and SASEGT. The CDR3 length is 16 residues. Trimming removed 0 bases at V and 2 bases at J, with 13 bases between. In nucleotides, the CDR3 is TGTGCCAGCAGTGAAGCTCCCCCGGGGGCCAACACTGAAGCTTTCTTT. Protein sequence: CASSEAPPGANTEAFF.

The CDR3 here is CASSLGQLQETQYF. The CDR3 DNA is TGCGCCAGCAGCTTGGGACAGCTACAAGAGACCCAGTACTTC. The V gene is TRBV5-1, the J gene TRBJ2-5; tentatively, D is TRBD1 (5 bases). CDR1 SGHRS and CDR2 YFSETQ come from the germline V gene. There are 14 residues in the CDR3. V lost 0 bases and J 2 bases, leaving 8 bases between the germline ends.

The CDR3 coding sequence is TGCGCCAGCAGCCGGAGCCCGGGGGTTGAAGCAGATACGCAGTATTTT. It is translated as CASSRSPGVEADTQYF. V usage is TRBV5-1 and J usage is TRBJ2-3, with D possibly TRBD2 on 6 matching bases. V gave up 4 bases and J gave up 4 bases, with 19 bases separating them. The CDR3 extends over 16 amino acids. Germline V lookup: CDR1 SGHRS, CDR2 YFSETQ.